This TCR beta chain was captured in a study of shared clonotypes between healthy human individuals (dated by TCRdb to the early 2020s). About the study as a whole: Three men and a couple of women, aged 18 to 49 years, made up the cohort. Different laboratories and diverse techniques were used to prepare libraries and sequence TCR repertoires, to increase sequencing depth and limit assay-specific biases. For each donor, CD4 naive and CD4 memory were each run on three plates, CD8 naive on two plates, and CD8 memory on one plate. Between about 0.85 and 9.5 billion PBMCs per donor were obtained by leukapheresis. To estimate repertoire size and how much clonotypes are shared between individuals, the study performed deep sequencing of blood TCR repertoires from 4 to 6 healthy adults. General study outcomes and caveats: Because the study included only a small number of donors, the genetic and exposure-history diversity represented was limited. Pairwise subsampling indicated that sequencing depth was expected to affect the degree of clonotype sharing among donors. Sharing across a handful of donors was observed for around 5% of naive CD4, about 3.2% of naive CD8, 2% to 2.5% of memory CD4, and approximately 0.41% of memory CD8 clonotypes. Incomplete sequencing was indicated by rarefaction of sorted-subset datasets, despite the large sequencing depth. Naive subsets generally had larger estimated clonotype richness than memory subsets did. Clonotypes shared by all four sorted-subset donors showed higher generation probabilities than non-shared clonotypes. Sampling was restricted to blood, and TCR repertoires in tissues likely differ from the TCR repertoires found in blood.

To note about this clone: Which antigen it targets is not known. It has no much larger one-base neighbor in the sample; base qualities were not kept.

The CDR3 goes from the cysteine to the phenylalanine over 14 residues. The read is trimmed to its CDR3 DNA, 42 bases read in frame from base 1. From V the trimming removes 2 bases and from J it removes 8 bases, while the gene matches leave 4 bases of the junction unaccounted for. The germline V gene gives CDR1 as MDHEN and CDR2 as SYDVKM. TCR CDR3 regions were amplified from genomic DNA by multiplex PCR using the deep immunoSEQ assay. Genomic DNA extracted from each cell subset was distributed evenly over all wells of several immunoSEQ 96-well plates, and each plate served as one replicate. For sorted subsets, approximately 210 ng genomic DNA, equal to some 28,000 T cell genomes, was loaded into each replicate PCR. Purified libraries were quantified with a Qubit 3.0 fluorometer, sized on a Bioanalyzer 2100, and re-quantified with the KAPA Library Quantification kit. Every immunoSEQ 96-well plate was sequenced on a dedicated single-read 150-cycle Illumina NextSeq 550 flow cell. Concerning the study's data processing: The immunoSEQ output contained only junctional sequences without quality scores, so filtering could not match that applied to full-length reads. To assign V/J genes and CDR3, sequences were annotated using PyIR, a Python wrapper for IgBLAST v1.9, with IMGT germline references. Reads were removed for weak V/J assignments (E-value above 1e-6), missing CDR3, stop codons, out-of-frame junctions, or ambiguous translated residues. V3J clonotypes were defined as sequences sharing an identical inferred V gene, J gene, and CDR3 amino acid sequence. Percentage overlap between repertoires was calculated by dividing the number of shared unique clonotypes by the size of the smaller repertoire. Richness of each repertoire was evaluated using RTK rarefaction, the Chao1 estimator, and Recon v2.1 estimates of unobserved clonotypes. Generation probabilities were computed with OLGA for all TCRbeta clonotypes obtained by the gDNA method from several donors. TCRdb obtained this table from immuneACCESS and retained in-frame rearrangements with V and J assigned. These tables miss some clones; where compared with another copy, unresolved V genes account for less than half of the shortfall, and the remainder is unexplained. V, J and clone size are those of that table, while D and trimming were read from the DNA. Here the sample has millions of clones; just over 90% occur a single time. The top ten hold 0.39% of the sample.

The donors were healthy, HIV-negative adults with no recently reported acute infections or vaccinations. Every donor was a Caucasian adult residing in Nashville, Tennessee, USA. CD4+ T cells were enriched by magnetic negative selection, after which naive cells were positively selected on CD45RA and the negative fraction was taken as the memory subset. Blood was obtained by leukapheresis, after which PBMCs were separated by Ficoll-Histopaque density gradient centrifugation and cryopreserved in liquid nitrogen vapor phase. Purity and quantity of every magnetically sorted T cell population were checked by analytical flow cytometry. Each sorted fraction had its genomic DNA isolated and then quantified by UV absorbance on a Nanodrop 2000c.

This clonotype originated in a man aged 18 to 30 in good health. Some clones in this sample may be carry-over from other donors' samples. The rearrangement combines TRBV28 with TRBJ1-4; 8 central bases correspond to TRBD1. Sequenced input: naive CD4+ T cells from PBMCs. What this sample's cell subset or site label stands for: CD45RA+ positively selected. The CDR3 protein is CASSLRQGLEKLFF. The DNA sequence reads TGTGCCAGCAGTTTAAGACAGGGGTTGGAAAAACTGTTTTTT.